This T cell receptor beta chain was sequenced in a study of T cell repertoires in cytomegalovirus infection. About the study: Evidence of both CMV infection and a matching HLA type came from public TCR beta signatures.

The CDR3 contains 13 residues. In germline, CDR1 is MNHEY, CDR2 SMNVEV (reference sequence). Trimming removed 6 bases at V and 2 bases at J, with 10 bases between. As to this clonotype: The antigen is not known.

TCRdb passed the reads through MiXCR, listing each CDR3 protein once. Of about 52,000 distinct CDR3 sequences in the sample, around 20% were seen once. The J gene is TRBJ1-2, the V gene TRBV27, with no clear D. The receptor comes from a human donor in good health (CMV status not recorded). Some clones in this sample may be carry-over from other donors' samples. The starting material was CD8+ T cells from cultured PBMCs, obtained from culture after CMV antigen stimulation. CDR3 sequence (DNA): TGTGCCAGCAGCCGCGACTGGAACTATGGCTACACCTTC. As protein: CASSRDWNYGYTF.